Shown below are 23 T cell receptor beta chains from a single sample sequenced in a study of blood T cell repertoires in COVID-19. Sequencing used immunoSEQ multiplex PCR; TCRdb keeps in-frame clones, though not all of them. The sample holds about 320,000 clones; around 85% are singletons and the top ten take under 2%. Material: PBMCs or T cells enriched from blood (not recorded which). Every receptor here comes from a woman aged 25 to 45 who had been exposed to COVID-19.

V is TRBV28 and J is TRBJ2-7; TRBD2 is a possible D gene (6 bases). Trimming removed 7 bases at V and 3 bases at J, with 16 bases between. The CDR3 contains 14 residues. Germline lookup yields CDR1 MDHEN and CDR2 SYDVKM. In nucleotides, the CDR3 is TGTGCCAGCACCGGGGGAGGAACAAGCTACGAGCAGTACTTC. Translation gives CASTGGGTSYEQYF.

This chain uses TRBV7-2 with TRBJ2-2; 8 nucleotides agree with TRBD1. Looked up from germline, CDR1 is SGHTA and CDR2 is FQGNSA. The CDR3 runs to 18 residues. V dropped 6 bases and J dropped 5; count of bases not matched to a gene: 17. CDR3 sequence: CASSLGRGLRQGTGELFF. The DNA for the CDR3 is TGTGCCAGCAGTCTGGGACGGGGCCTGCGACAGGGGACCGGGGAGCTGTTTTTT.

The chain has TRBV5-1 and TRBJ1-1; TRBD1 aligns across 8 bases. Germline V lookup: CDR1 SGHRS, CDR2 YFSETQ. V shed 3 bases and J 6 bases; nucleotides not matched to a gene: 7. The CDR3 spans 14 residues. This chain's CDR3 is CASSWGQAYAEAFF. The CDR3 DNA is TGCGCCAGCAGCTGGGGACAGGCTTACGCTGAAGCTTTCTTT.

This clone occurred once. The CDR3 region has the DNA TGTGCCTGGAGTAGCGAATTAACGGAAAACAATGAGCAGTTCTTC. Its translation: CAWSSELTENNEQFF. This rearrangement joins TRBV30 to TRBJ2-1; D is unclear. Germline V gene sequence: CDR1 GTSNPN, CDR2 SVGIG (reference sequence). The CDR3 sequence is 15 residues long. V was cut by 2 bases and J by 5 bases, with 16 bases left in between.

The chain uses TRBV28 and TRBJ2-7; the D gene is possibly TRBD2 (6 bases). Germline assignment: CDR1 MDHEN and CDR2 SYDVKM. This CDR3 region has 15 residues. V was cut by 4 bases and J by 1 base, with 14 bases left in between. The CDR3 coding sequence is TGTGCCAGCAGTTATCGGGGGACGCGATCCTACGAGCAGTACTTC. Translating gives CASSYRGTRSYEQYF.

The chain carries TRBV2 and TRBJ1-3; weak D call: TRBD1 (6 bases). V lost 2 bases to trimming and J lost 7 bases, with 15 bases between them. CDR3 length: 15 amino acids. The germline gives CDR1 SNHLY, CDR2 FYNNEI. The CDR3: CASSESPGARNTIYF. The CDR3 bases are TGTGCCAGCAGTGAATCCCCAGGGGCCCGGAACACCATATATTTT.

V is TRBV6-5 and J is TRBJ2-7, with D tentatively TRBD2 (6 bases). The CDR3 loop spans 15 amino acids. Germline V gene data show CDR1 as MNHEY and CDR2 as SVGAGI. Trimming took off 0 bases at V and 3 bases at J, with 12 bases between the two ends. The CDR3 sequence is CASSYSRQGGYEQYF. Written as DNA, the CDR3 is TGTGCCAGCAGTTACTCGAGGCAGGGAGGCTACGAGCAGTACTTC.

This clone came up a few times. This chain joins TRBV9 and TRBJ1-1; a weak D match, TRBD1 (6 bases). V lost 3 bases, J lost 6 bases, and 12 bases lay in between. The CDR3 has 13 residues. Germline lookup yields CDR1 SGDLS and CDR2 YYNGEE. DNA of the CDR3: TGTGCCAGCAGCGCACAGGGTACCGCTGAAGCTTTCTTT. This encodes CASSAQGTAEAFF.

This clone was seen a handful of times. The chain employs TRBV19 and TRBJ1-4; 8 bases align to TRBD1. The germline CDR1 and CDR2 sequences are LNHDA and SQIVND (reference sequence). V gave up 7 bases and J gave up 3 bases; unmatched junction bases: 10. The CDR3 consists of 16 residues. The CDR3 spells CASTEAGGRANEKLFF. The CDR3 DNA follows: TGTGCCAGTACTGAAGCAGGGGGCCGGGCTAATGAAAAACTGTTTTTT.

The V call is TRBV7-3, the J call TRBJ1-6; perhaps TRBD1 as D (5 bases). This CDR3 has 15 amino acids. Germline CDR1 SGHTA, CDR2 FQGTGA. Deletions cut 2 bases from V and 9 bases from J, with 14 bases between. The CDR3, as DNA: TGTGCCAGCAGCTTATATCCGGGGGAAAGTTCACCCCTCCACTTT. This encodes CASSLYPGESSPLHF.

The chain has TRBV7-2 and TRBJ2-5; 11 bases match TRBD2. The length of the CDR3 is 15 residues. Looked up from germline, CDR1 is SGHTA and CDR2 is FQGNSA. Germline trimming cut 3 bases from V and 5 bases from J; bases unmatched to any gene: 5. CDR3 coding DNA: TGTGCCAGCAGCTTTAGCGGGGGGGCCTCGGAGACCCAGTACTTC. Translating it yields CASSFSGGASETQYF.

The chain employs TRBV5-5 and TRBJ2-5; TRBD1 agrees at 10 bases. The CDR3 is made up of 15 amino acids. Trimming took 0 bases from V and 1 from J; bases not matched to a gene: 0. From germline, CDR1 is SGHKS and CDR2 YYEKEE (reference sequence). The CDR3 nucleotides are TGTGCCAGCAGCTTGGGGACAGGGGGCCAAGAGACCCAGTACTTC. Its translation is CASSLGTGGQETQYF.

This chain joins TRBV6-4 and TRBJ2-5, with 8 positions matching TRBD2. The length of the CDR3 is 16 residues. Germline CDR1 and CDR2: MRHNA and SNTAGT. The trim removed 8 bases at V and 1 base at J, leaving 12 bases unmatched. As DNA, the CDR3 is TGTGCCAGCGCCGTCGATGCGGGGGGACTCCAAGAGACCCAGTACTTC. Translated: CASAVDAGGLQETQYF.

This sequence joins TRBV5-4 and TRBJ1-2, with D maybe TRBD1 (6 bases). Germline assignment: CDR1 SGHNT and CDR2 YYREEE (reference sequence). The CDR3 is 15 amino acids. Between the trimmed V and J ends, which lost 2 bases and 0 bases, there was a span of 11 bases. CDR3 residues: CASSFGQSTNYGYTF. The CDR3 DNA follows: TGTGCCAGCAGCTTTGGACAGTCAACTAACTATGGCTACACCTTC.

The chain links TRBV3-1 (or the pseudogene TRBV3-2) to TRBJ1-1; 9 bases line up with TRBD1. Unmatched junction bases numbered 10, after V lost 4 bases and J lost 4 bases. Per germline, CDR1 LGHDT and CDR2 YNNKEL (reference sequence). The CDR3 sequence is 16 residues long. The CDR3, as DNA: TGTGCCAGCAGCCCCAGGACAGGGGCGGCGGGCACTGAAGCTTTCTTT. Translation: CASSPRTGAAGTEAFF.

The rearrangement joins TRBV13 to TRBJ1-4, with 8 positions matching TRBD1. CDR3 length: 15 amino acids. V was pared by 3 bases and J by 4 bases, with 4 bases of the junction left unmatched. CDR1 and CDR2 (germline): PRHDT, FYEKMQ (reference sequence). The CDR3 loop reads CASSLDRAINEKLFF. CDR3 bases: TGTGCCAGCAGCTTGGACAGGGCCATTAATGAAAAACTGTTTTTT.

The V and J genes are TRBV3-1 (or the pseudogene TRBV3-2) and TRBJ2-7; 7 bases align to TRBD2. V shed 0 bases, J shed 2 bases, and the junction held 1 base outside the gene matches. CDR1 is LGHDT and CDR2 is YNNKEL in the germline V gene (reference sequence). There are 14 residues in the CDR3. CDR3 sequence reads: CASSQDGGAYEQYF. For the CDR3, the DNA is TGTGCCAGCAGCCAAGATGGGGGGGCCTACGAGCAGTACTTC.

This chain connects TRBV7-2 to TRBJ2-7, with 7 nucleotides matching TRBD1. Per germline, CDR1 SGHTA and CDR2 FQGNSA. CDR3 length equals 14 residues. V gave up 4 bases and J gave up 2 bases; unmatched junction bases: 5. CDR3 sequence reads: CASSWGQLTYEQYF. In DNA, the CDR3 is TGTGCCAGCAGCTGGGGACAGCTTACCTACGAGCAGTACTTC. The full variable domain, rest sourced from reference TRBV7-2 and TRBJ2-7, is GAGVSQSPSNKVTEKGKDVELRCDPISGHTALYWYRQSLGQGLEFLIYFQGNSAPDKSGLPSDRFSAERTGGSVSTLTIQRTQQEDSAVYLCASSWGQLTYEQYFGPGTRLTVT.

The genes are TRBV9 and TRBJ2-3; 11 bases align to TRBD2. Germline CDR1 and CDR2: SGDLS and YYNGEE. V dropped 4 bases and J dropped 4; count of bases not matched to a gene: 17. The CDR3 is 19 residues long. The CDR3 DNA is TGTGCCAGCAGCCCCCCGACTAGCGGGAACGTTGGTCTTGCAGATACGCAGTATTTT. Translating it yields CASSPPTSGNVGLADTQYF. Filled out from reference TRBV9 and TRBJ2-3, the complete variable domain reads DSGVTQTPKHLITATGQRVTLRCSPRSGDLSVYWYQQSLDQGLQFLIQYYNGEERAKGNILERFSAQQFPDLHSELNLSSLELGDSALYFCASSPPTSGNVGLADTQYFGPGTRLTVL.

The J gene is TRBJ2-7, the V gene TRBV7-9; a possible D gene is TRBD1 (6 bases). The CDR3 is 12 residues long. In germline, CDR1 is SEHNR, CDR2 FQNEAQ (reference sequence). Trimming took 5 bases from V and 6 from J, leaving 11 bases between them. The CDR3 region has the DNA TGTGCCAGCAGCGCGACAGGCCGCGAGCAGTACTTC. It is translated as CASSATGREQYF.

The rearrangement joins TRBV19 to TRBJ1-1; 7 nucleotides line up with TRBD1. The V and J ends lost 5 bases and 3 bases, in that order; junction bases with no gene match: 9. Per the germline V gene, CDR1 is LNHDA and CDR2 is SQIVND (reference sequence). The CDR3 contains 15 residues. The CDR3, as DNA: TGTGCCAGTAGTCCTTACCACGACAGGGACACTGAAGCTTTCTTT. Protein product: CASSPYHDRDTEAFF. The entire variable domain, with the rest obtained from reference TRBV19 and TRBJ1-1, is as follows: DGGITQSPKYLFRKEGQNVTLSCEQNLNHDAMYWYRQDPGQGLRLIYYSQIVNDFQKGDIAEGYSVSREKKESFPLTVTSAQKNPTAFYLCASSPYHDRDTEAFFGQGTRLTVV.

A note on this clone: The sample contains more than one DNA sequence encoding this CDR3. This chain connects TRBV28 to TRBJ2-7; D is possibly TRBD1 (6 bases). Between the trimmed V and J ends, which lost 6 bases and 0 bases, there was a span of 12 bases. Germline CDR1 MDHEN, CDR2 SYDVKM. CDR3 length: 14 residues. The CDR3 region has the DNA TGTGCCAGCAGCCCCACAGGGAGCTCCTACGAGCAGTACTTC. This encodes CASSPTGSSYEQYF.

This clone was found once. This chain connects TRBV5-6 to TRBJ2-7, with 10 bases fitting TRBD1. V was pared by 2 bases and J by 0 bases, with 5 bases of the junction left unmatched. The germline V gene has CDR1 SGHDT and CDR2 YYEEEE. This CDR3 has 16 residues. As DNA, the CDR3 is TGTGCCAGCAGCTTACCGGGACAGGGGAGCTCCTACGAGCAGTACTTC. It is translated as CASSLPGQGSSYEQYF.